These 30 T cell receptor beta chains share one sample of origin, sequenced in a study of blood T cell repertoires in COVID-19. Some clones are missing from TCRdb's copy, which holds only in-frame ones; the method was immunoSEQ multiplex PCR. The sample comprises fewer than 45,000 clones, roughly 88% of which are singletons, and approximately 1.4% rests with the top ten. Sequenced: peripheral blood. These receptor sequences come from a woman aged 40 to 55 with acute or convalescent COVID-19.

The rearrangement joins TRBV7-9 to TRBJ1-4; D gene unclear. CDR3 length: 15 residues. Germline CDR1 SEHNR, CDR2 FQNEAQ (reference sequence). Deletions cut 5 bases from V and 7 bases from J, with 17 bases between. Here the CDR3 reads CASSPLEGWGEKLFF. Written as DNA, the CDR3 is TGTGCCAGCAGCCCCCTAGAGGGCTGGGGTGAAAAACTGTTTTTT.

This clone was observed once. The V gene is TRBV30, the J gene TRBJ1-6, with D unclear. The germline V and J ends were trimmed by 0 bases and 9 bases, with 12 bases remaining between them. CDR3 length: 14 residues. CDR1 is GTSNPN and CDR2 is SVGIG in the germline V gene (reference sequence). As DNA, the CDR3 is TGTGCCTGGAGTGTAAGTCCGGGGAGTTCACCCCTCCACTTT. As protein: CAWSVSPGSSPLHF.

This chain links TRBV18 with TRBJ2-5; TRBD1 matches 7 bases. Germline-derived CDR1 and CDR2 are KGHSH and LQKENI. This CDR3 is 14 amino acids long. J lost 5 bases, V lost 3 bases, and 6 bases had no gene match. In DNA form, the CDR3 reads TGTGCCAGCTCACCCACAGGGGCTCATGAGACCCAGTACTTC. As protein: CASSPTGAHETQYF.

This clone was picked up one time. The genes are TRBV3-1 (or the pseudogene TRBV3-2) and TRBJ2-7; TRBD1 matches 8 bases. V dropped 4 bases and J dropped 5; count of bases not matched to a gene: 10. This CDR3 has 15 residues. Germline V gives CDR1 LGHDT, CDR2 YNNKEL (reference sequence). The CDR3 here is CASSRLLQGANEQYF. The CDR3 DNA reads TGTGCCAGCAGCCGCCTCTTGCAGGGGGCGAACGAGCAGTACTTC.

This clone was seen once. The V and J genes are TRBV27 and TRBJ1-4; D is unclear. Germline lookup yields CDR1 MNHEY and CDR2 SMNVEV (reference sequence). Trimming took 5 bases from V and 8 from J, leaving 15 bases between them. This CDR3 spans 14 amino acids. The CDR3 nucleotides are TGTGCCAGCAGTGAGATAAACACGGGAGAAAAACTGTTTTTT. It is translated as CASSEINTGEKLFF.

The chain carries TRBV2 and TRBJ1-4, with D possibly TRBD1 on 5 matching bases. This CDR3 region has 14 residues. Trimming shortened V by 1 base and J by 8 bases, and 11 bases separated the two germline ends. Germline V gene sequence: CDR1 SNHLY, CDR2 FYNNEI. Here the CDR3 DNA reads TGTGCCAGCAGTGAAGACAGGAATGGGGAAAAACTGTTTTTT. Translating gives CASSEDRNGEKLFF.

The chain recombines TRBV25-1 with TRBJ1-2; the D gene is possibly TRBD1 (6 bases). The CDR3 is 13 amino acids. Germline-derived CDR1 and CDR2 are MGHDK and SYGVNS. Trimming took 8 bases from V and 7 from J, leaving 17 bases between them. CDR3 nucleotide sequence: TGTGCCAGCGAGAGGGGGGGAGGCGGTGGCTACACCTTC. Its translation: CASERGGGGGYTF.

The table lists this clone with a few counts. The CDR3: CASVRGLEAFF. CDR3 bases: TGTGCCAGCGTCAGGGGTTTGGAGGCTTTCTTT. The chain couples TRBV5-6 to TRBJ1-1; D perhaps matches TRBD1 (6 bases). Germline V gene sequence: CDR1 SGHDT, CDR2 YYEEEE. Trimming left V 7 bases short and J 11 bases short, with 15 bases between. The CDR3 loop spans 11 amino acids.

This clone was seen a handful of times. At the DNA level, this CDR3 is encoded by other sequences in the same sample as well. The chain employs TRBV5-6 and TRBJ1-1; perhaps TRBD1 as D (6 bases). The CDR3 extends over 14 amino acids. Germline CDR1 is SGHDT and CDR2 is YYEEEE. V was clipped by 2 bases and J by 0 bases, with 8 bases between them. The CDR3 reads CASSFGQLNTEAFF. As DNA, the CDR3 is TGTGCCAGCAGCTTTGGACAGTTGAACACTGAAGCTTTCTTT.

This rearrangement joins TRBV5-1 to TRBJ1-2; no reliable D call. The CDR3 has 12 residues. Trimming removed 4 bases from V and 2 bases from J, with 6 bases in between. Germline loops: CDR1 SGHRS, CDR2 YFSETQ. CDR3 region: CASSKENYGYTF. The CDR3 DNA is TGCGCCAGCAGCAAGGAGAACTATGGCTACACCTTC.

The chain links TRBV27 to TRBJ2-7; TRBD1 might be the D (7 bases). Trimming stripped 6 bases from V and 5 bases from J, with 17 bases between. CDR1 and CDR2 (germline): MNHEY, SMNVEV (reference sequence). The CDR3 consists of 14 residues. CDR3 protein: CASSLGQGGNEQYF. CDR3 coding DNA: TGTGCCAGCAGCCTAGGGCAGGGGGGCAACGAGCAGTACTTC.

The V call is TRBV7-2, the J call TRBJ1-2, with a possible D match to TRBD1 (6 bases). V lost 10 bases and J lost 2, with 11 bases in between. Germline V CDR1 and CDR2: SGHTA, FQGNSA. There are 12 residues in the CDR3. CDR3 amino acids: CATTGRNYGYTF. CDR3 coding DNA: TGTGCCACCACAGGGCGGAACTATGGCTACACCTTC.

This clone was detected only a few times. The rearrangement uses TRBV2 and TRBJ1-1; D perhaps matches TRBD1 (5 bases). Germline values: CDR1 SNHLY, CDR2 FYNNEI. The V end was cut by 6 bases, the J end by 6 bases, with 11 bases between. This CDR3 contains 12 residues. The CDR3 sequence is CASRGGASEAFF. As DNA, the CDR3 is TGTGCCAGCAGGGGAGGGGCATCTGAAGCTTTCTTT.

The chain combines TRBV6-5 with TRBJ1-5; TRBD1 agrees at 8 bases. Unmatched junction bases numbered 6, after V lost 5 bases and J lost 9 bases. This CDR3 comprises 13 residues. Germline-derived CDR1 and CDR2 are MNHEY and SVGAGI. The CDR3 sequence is CASSNRGRAPQHF. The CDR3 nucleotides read TGTGCCAGCAGTAACAGGGGGAGGGCGCCCCAGCATTTT.

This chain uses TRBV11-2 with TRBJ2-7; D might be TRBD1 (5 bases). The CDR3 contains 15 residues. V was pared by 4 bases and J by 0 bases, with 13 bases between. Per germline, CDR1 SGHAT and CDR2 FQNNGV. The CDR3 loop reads CASSYGADSSYEQYF. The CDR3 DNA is TGTGCCAGCAGCTATGGGGCTGATAGCTCCTACGAGCAGTACTTC.

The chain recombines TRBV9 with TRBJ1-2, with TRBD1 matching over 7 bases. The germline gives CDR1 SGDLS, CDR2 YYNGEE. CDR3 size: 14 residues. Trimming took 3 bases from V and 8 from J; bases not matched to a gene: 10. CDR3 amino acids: CASSEQGKSGGYTF. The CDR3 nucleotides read TGTGCCAGCAGCGAACAGGGGAAGTCCGGCGGCTACACCTTC.

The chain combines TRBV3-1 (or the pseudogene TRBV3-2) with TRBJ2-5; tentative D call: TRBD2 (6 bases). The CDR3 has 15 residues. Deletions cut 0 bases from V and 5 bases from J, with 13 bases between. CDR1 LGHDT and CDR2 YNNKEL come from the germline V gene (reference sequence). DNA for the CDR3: TGTGCCAGCAGCCAAGAAGGCCTAGCGAGGGAGACCCAGTACTTC. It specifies CASSQEGLARETQYF.

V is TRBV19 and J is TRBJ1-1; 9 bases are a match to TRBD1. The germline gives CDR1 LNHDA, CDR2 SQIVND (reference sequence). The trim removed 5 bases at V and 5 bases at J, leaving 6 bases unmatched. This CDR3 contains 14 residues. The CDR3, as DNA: TGTGCCAGTAGTTCCCGGACAGGGGTTACTGAAGCTTTCTTT. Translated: CASSSRTGVTEAFF.

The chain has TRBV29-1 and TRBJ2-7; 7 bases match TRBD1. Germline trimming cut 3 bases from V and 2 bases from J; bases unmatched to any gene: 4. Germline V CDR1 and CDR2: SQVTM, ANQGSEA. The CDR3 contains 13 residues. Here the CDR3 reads CSVEKGGTYEQYF. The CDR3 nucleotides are TGCAGCGTTGAGAAAGGGGGCACCTACGAGCAGTACTTC.

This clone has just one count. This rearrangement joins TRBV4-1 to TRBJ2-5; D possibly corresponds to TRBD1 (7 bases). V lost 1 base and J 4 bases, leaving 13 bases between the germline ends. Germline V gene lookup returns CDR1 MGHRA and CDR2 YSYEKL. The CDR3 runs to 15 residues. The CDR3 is CASSQAHQGGETQYF. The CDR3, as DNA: TGCGCCAGCAGCCAAGCCCATCAGGGGGGAGAGACCCAGTACTTC.

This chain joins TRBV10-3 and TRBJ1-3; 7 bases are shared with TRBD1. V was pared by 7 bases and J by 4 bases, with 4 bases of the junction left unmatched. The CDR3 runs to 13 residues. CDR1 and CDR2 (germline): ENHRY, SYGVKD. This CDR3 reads CAITSDRGNTIYF. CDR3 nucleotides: TGTGCCATCACCTCGGACAGGGGAAACACCATATATTTT.

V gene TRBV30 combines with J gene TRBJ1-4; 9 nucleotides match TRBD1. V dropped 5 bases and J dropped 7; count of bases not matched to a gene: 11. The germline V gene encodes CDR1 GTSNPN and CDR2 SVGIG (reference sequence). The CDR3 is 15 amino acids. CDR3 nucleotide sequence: TGTGCCTGGGGACAGGGACAGGGAGGAATTGAAAAACTGTTTTTT. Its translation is CAWGQGQGGIEKLFF.

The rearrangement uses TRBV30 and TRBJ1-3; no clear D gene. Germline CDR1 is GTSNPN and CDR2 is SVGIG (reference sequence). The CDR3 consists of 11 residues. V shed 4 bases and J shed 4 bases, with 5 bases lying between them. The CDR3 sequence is CAWTSGNTIYF. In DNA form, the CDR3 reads TGTGCCTGGACGAGCGGAAACACCATATATTTT.

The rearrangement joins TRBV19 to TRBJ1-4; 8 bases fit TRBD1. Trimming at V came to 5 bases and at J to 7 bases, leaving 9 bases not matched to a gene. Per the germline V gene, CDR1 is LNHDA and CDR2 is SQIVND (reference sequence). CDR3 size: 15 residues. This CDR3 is CASSVGQGRPEKLFF. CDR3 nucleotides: TGTGCCAGTAGTGTTGGACAGGGAAGACCTGAAAAACTGTTTTTT.

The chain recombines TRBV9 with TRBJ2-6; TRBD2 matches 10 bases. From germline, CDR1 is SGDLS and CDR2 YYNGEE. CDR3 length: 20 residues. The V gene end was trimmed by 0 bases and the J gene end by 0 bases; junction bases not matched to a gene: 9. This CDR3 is CASSVDPSGRENSGANVLTF. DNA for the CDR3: TGTGCCAGCAGCGTAGACCCTAGCGGGAGAGAGAACTCTGGGGCCAACGTCCTGACTTTC.

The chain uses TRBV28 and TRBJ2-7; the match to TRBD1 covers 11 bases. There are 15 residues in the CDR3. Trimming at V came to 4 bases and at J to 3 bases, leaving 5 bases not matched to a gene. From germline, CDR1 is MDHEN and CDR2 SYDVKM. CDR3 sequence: CASSSWGTGGYEQYF. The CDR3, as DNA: TGTGCCAGCAGTTCCTGGGGGACAGGGGGCTACGAGCAGTACTTC.

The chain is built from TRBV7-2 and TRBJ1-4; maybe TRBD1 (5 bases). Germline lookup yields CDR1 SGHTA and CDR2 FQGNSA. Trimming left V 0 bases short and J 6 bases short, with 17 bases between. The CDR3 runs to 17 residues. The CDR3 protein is CASSLALGRGPDEKLFF. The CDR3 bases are TGTGCCAGCAGCTTAGCGCTTGGAAGGGGCCCGGATGAAAAACTGTTTTTT.

In nucleotides, the CDR3 is TGTGCCAGCAGTTTATGGCCCTCCACCGGGGAGCTGTTTTTT. This sequence encodes CASSLWPSTGELFF. The chain combines TRBV27 with TRBJ2-2, with unresolved D. The CDR3 is 14 amino acids. Germline V lookup: CDR1 MNHEY, CDR2 SMNVEV (reference sequence). Trimming took off 1 base at V and 4 bases at J, with 7 bases between the two ends.

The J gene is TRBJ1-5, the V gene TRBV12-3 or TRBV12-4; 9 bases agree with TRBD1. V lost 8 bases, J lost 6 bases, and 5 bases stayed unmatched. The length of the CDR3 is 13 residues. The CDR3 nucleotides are TGTGCCAGCGACGGGACAGGGCTTCAGCCCCAGCATTTT. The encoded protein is CASDGTGLQPQHF.

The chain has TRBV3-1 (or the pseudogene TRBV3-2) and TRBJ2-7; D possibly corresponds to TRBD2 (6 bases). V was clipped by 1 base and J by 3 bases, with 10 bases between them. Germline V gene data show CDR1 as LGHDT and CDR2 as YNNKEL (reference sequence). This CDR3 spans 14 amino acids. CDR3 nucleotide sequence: TGTGCCAGCAGCCAAGCCTCGGGGGACTACGAGCAGTACTTC. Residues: CASSQASGDYEQYF.